The 13 T cell receptor beta chains given below trace back to one sample, sequenced in a study of CD8 T cells in Susac syndrome. Random hexamers were used to reverse transcribe the RNA input (about 0.5 to 1 ug). From the immunoSEQ multiplex PCR reads, TCRdb called clonotypes with MiXCR, one entry per CDR3 protein. The data show 150,000 to 190,000 distinct CDR3 sequences, approximately 95% seen once. Material for sequencing was CD4+ T cells from PBMCs. These receptors originate from a human donor with Susac syndrome.

The chain couples TRBV5-4 to TRBJ2-1, with D possibly being TRBD2 (6 bases). Trimming shortened V by 3 bases and J by 13 bases, and 17 bases separated the two germline ends. Germline CDR1 is SGHNT and CDR2 is YYREEE (reference sequence). The CDR3 has 13 residues. CDR3 DNA sequence: TGTGCCAGCAGCTCCTTAGTGGGGGGTCAACAGTTCTTC. It translates to CASSSLVGGQQFF.

The chain couples TRBV11-2 to TRBJ2-5; D possibly corresponds to TRBD2 (6 bases). CDR3 size: 13 residues. The V gene's germline CDR1 is SGHAT and CDR2 FQNNGV. V gave up 4 bases and J gave up 4 bases, with 10 bases separating them. The CDR3 loop is CASSSVGGETQYF. The DNA for the CDR3 is TGTGCCAGCAGCTCTGTGGGGGGAGAGACCCAGTACTTC.

The count of this clonotype is one. This rearrangement joins TRBV7-2 to TRBJ1-2; D not resolved. CDR1 and CDR2 (germline): SGHTA, FQGNSA. The CDR3 consists of 12 residues. Between the trimmed V and J ends, which lost 4 bases and 7 bases, there was a span of 10 bases. Here the CDR3 reads CASSSPGSGYTF. CDR3 sequence (DNA): TGTGCCAGCAGCTCCCCCGGAAGTGGCTACACCTTC.

This chain uses TRBV12-3 or TRBV12-4 with TRBJ1-1; D not resolved. V lost 5 bases, J lost 2 bases, and 12 bases lay in between. The CDR3 loop spans 14 amino acids. CDR3 amino acids: CASSPLPGNTEAFF. DNA of the CDR3: TGTGCCAGCAGTCCCCTCCCGGGCAACACTGAAGCTTTCTTT.

The CDR3, as DNA: TGCAGTGCTAGCCCCGGGGGAGATCAGCCCCAGCATTTT. This translates into CSASPGGDQPQHF. The V call is TRBV20-1, the J call TRBJ1-5; possible D gene TRBD1, 5 bases. Germline V lookup: CDR1 DFQATT, CDR2 SNEGSKA (reference sequence). CDR3 length: 13 amino acids. Trimming pared 3 bases from V and 5 bases from J, leaving 11 bases between.

The chain is built from TRBV29-1 and TRBJ2-4; the match to TRBD1 covers 8 bases. The CDR3 has 19 amino acids. Germline assignment: CDR1 SQVTM and CDR2 ANQGSEA. Trimming took 2 bases from V and 0 from J; bases not matched to a gene: 15. In DNA form, the CDR3 reads TGCAGCGTTGAAACAGGGGGTGAGACCCAGAAGGCAGCCAAAAACATTCAGTACTTC. This codes for CSVETGGETQKAAKNIQYF.

This chain connects TRBV20-1 to TRBJ2-5; D remains ambiguous. Germline V gives CDR1 DFQATT, CDR2 SNEGSKA (reference sequence). V dropped 0 bases and J dropped 2 bases, with 13 bases sitting between them. The length of the CDR3 is 15 residues. The DNA for the CDR3 is TGCAGTGCTAGAGATTGGAGCGCCCCACAAGAGACCCAGTACTTC. Amino acid sequence: CSARDWSAPQETQYF.

The CDR3 DNA follows: TGTGCCAGCAGCTTAGGGCAGGGGCGCATCGATAATTCACCCCTCCACTTT. This translates into CASSLGQGRIDNSPLHF. V and J are TRBV13 and TRBJ1-6; perhaps TRBD1 as D (6 bases). The V gene's germline CDR1 is PRHDT and CDR2 FYEKMQ (reference sequence). The CDR3 has 17 residues. Trimming removed 0 bases from V and 5 bases from J, with 14 bases in between.

The chain employs TRBV18 and TRBJ2-1; perhaps TRBD2 as D (5 bases). V was trimmed by 1 base and J by 6 bases, leaving 16 bases between them. Germline V CDR1 and CDR2: KGHSH, LQKENI. The CDR3 runs 16 residues. CDR3 in amino acids: CASSPQRALVGNEQFF. CDR3 DNA sequence: TGTGCCAGCTCACCACAGAGGGCCCTAGTGGGCAATGAGCAGTTCTTC.

This chain joins TRBV18 and TRBJ2-7; D not certain. The V end was cut by 2 bases, the J end by 4 bases, with 9 bases between. The CDR3 totals 13 residues. Germline V lookup: CDR1 KGHSH, CDR2 LQKENI. CDR3 DNA: TGTGCCAGCTCACCAAATCACGTTTACGAGCAGTACTTC. Translation gives CASSPNHVYEQYF.

This sequence joins TRBV6-5 and TRBJ2-5, with D tentatively TRBD1 or TRBD2 (5 bases each). Trimming took off 6 bases at V and 1 base at J, with 12 bases between the two ends. The V gene's germline CDR1 is MNHEY and CDR2 SVGAGI. This CDR3 is built from 14 residues. CDR3 bases: TGTGCCAGCAGGGGTGTGGGGGTCCAAGAGACCCAGTACTTC. Residues: CASRGVGVQETQYF.

This rearrangement joins TRBV7-9 to TRBJ1-5; possible D gene TRBD1, 5 bases. The CDR3 is 14 residues long. Trimming stripped 1 base from V and 7 bases from J, with 11 bases between. CDR1 and CDR2 (germline): SEHNR, FQNEAQ (reference sequence). The CDR3 sequence is CASSLDQGGQPQHF. As DNA, the CDR3 is TGTGCCAGCAGCTTAGACCAGGGTGGACAGCCCCAGCATTTT.

CDR3 residues: CSARATGSYNEQFF. CDR3 bases: TGCAGTGCTAGAGCGACTGGCTCCTACAATGAGCAGTTCTTC. V is TRBV20-1 and J is TRBJ2-1; D is uncertain. The V gene's germline CDR1 is DFQATT and CDR2 SNEGSKA (reference sequence). The CDR3 runs to 14 residues. Trimming pared 1 base from V and 0 bases from J, leaving 7 bases between.